The 12 T cell receptor beta chains presented below share a single source sample, sequenced in a study of T cells in Graves' hyperthyroidism and ophthalmopathy. RNA transcripts served as the template for amplifying TCR beta CDR3 regions. The HTBI primer set served for first-round RT-PCR of the TCR CDR3. MiXCR was run by TCRdb on the multiplex PCR reads, yielding one entry per CDR3 protein. Of about 400,000 distinct CDR3 sequences listed, roughly 14% are singletons. What was sequenced was blood. These TCRs come from a woman between 18 and 29 years old with Graves' hyperthyroidism that later progressed to Graves' ophthalmopathy.

V gene TRBV5-1 combines with J gene TRBJ2-7; 7 bases line up with TRBD2. CDR3 length: 13 amino acids. Trimming cost V 1 base and J 3 bases; bases outside gene matches: 1. From germline, CDR1 is SGHRS and CDR2 YFSETQ. CDR3 sequence reads: CASSLTSDYEQYF. The DNA for the CDR3 is TGCGCCAGCAGCTTGACTAGCGACTACGAGCAGTACTTC. The full variable domain, rest sourced from reference TRBV5-1 and TRBJ2-7, is KAGVTQTPRYLIKTRGQQVTLSCSPISGHRSVSWYQQTPGQGLQFLFEYFSETQRNKGNFPGRFSGRQFSNSRSEMNVSTLELGDSALYLCASSLTSDYEQYFGPGTRLTVT.

This clonotype came up many times. The chain combines TRBV5-5 with TRBJ2-7, with D tentatively TRBD1 (5 bases). The germline V gene encodes CDR1 SGHKS and CDR2 YYEKEE (reference sequence). The CDR3 is 13 residues long. V dropped 4 bases and J dropped 3 bases, with 11 bases sitting between them. The CDR3 sequence is CASSHDSYYEQYF. The CDR3 DNA follows: TGTGCCAGCAGCCACGACAGCTACTACGAGCAGTACTTC.

The chain links TRBV9 to TRBJ2-1; 11 nucleotides match TRBD2. The CDR3 has 16 amino acids. J was trimmed by 8 bases and V by 3 bases; bases with no gene match: 10. Germline CDR1 is SGDLS and CDR2 is YYNGEE. CDR3 nucleotide sequence: TGTGCCAGCAGCGCCCCACTAGCGGGAGATACGGATGAGCAGTTCTTC. It specifies CASSAPLAGDTDEQFF.

This clonotype appeared a few times. This chain joins TRBV27 and TRBJ1-5, with D perhaps matching TRBD1 (5 bases). V dropped 10 bases and J dropped 5 bases, with 18 bases sitting between them. CDR3 size: 14 residues. Germline V CDR1 and CDR2: MNHEY, SMNVEV (reference sequence). CDR3 region: CATQRWQGDQPQHF. In nucleotides, the CDR3 is TGTGCCACCCAGAGGTGGCAGGGAGATCAGCCCCAGCATTTT.

This clonotype was found many times. Here the CDR3 reads CASSRRRTNYGYTF. DNA for the CDR3: TGTGCCAGCAGTCGACGAAGAACTAACTATGGCTACACCTTC. This chain connects TRBV28 to TRBJ1-2; D not resolved. This CDR3 spans 14 amino acids. Per germline, CDR1 MDHEN and CDR2 SYDVKM. The V end lost 5 bases, the J end lost 0 bases, and 10 bases lay between the germline ends.

This clonotype was detected many times. The gene calls are TRBV6-1 and TRBJ2-3; D uncertain. This CDR3 comprises 13 residues. The V and J ends lost 1 base and 5 bases respectively, with 7 bases between them. Germline lookup yields CDR1 MNHNS and CDR2 SASEGT. The CDR3 here is CASSEGRVDTQYF. CDR3 in DNA: TGTGCCAGCAGTGAAGGCCGGGTAGATACGCAGTATTTT.

The chain carries TRBV19 and TRBJ2-5, with 13 bases matching TRBD2. This CDR3 spans 14 amino acids. J lost 4 bases, V lost 8 bases, and 4 bases had no gene match. Looked up from germline, CDR1 is LNHDA and CDR2 is SQIVND (reference sequence). The CDR3 nucleotides are TGTGCCAGTGGACTAGCGGGAGAGAGAGAGACCCAGTACTTC. Its protein is CASGLAGERETQYF. The full variable domain, rest sourced from reference TRBV19 and TRBJ2-5, is DGGITQSPKYLFRKEGQNVTLSCEQNLNHDAMYWYRQDPGQGLRLIYYSQIVNDFQKGDIAEGYSVSREKKESFPLTVTSAQKNPTAFYLCASGLAGERETQYFGPGTRLLVL.

Remarks on this clonotype: This may be a read error: a much more frequent sequence differs by one nucleotide. The chain has TRBV6-1 and TRBJ2-7, with D tentatively TRBD1 or TRBD2 (5 bases each). The CDR3 extends over 12 amino acids. The V and J ends lost 6 bases and 9 bases respectively, with 15 bases between them. Germline V CDR1 and CDR2: MNHNS, SASEGT. CDR3 sequence reads: CASSSRWDGQYF. CDR3 DNA: TGTGCCAGCAGCTCCCGATGGGACGGGCAGTACTTC.

In this sample, this clonotype turned up a few times. The rearrangement links TRBV6-9 to TRBJ1-2, with 9 bases lining up with TRBD1. Germline lookup yields CDR1 MNHGY and CDR2 SVAAGI. Losses at the gene ends were 0 bases for V and 3 bases for J; bases not matched to a gene: 5. There are 16 residues in the CDR3. CDR3 protein: CASSYSGQGLYYGYTF. Here the CDR3 DNA reads TGTGCCAGCAGTTATTCCGGACAGGGGCTTTACTATGGCTACACCTTC.

The J gene is TRBJ1-3, the V gene TRBV6-2 or TRBV6-3, with D unclear. Germline CDR1 MNHEY, CDR2 SVGEGT. V was pared by 5 bases and J by 4 bases, with 18 bases between. CDR3 length: 16 residues. The CDR3 loop is CASSLEQVASGNTIYF. Here the CDR3 DNA reads TGTGCCAGCAGTCTCGAGCAGGTGGCGTCGGGAAACACCATATATTTT.

This clonotype was counted many times. The chain links TRBV9 to TRBJ2-7; the match to TRBD2 covers 9 bases. Germline V CDR1 and CDR2: SGDLS, YYNGEE. The trim removed 4 bases at V and 5 bases at J, leaving 10 bases unmatched. The CDR3 consists of 15 residues. CDR3 residues: CASSKSRLADDEQYF. The CDR3 DNA is TGTGCCAGCAGCAAATCAAGACTAGCGGATGACGAGCAGTACTTC.

This clonotype has at least ten counts. CDR3 bases: TGCAGTGCTAGAGACAACTACGAGCAGTACTTC. Residues: CSARDNYEQYF. This chain joins TRBV20-1 and TRBJ2-7; D call uncertain. Germline assignment: CDR1 DFQATT and CDR2 SNEGSKA (reference sequence). The CDR3 totals 11 residues. V lost 0 bases and J lost 3, with 3 bases in between.